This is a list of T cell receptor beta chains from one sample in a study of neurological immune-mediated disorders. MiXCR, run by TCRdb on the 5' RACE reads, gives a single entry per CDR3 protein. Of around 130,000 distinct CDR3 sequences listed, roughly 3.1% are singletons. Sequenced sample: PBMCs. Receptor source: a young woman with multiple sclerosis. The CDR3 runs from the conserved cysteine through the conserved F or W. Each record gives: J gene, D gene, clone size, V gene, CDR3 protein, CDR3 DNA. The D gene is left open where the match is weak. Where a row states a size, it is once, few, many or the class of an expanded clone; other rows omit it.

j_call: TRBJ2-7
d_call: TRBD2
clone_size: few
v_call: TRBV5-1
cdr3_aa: CASSLEPGLASEQYF
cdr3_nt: TGCGCCAGCAGCCTGGAGCCGGGACTAGCTAGCGAGCAGTACTTC

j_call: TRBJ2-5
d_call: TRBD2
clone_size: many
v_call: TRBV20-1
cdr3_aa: CSARRLAGRETQYF
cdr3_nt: TGCAGTGCTAGAAGGCTAGCGGGGAGGGAGACCCAGTACTTC

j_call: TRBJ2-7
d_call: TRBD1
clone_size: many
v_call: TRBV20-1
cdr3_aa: CSANRDSYYEQYF
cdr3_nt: TGCAGTGCTAACCGGGACAGCTACTACGAGCAGTACTTC

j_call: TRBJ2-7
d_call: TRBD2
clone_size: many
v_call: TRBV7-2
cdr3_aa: CASSYRGGGLSYEQYF
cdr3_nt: TGTGCCAGCAGCTACCGGGGCGGGGGGCTCTCCTACGAGCAGTACTTC

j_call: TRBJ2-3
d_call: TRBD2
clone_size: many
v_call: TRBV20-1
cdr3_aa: CSGTSGGDTQYF
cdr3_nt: TGCAGTGGGACTAGCGGGGGAGATACGCAGTATTTT

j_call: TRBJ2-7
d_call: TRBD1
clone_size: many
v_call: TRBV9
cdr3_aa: CASSSRTGEEDYEQYF
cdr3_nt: TGTGCCAGCAGCTCGCGGACAGGGGAGGAAGACTACGAGCAGTACTTC

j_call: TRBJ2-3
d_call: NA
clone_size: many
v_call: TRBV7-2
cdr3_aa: CASSRGSRDTQYF
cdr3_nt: TGTGCCAGCAGCCGCGGTTCCCGTGATACGCAGTATTTT

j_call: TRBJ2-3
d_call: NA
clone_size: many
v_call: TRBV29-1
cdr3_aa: CSGGSLLEVTDTQYF
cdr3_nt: TGCAGCGGGGGGTCCCTACTCGAGGTTACAGATACGCAGTATTTT

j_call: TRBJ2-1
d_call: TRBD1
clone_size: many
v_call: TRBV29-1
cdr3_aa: CSVTPGQGDYNEQFF
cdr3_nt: TGCAGCGTGACCCCGGGACAGGGAGATTACAATGAGCAGTTCTTC

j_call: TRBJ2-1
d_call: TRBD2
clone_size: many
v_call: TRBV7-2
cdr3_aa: CASSLGLAGNEQFF
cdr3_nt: TGTGCCAGCAGCTTAGGACTAGCGGGGAATGAGCAGTTCTTC

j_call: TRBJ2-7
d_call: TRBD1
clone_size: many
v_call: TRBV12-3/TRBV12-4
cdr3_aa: CASSLGQDPGHEQYF
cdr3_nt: TGTGCCAGCAGTCTGGGACAGGACCCGGGGCACGAGCAGTACTTC

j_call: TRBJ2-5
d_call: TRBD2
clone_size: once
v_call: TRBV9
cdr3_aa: CASSVGTSQGETQYF
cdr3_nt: TGTGCCAGCAGCGTAGGGACTAGCCAAGGGGAGACCCAGTACTTC

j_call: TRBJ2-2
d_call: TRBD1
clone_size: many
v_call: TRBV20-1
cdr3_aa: CSAAPGDRPNTGELFF
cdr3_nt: TGCAGTGCTGCCCCTGGGGACAGACCGAACACCGGGGAGCTGTTTTTT

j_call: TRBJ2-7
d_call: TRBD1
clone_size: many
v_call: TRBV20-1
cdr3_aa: CSAPFGTVYEQYF
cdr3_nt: TGCAGTGCCCCTTTTGGGACAGTCTACGAGCAGTACTTC

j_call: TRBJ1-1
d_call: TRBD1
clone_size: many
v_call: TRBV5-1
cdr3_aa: CASSWTDRGLSNTEAFF
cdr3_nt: TGCGCCAGCAGCTGGACGGACAGGGGTCTGTCGAACACTGAAGCTTTCTTT

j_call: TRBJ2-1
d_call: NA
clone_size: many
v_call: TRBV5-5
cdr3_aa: CASSLSSSYNEQFF
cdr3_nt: TGTGCCAGCAGCTTGTCCAGCTCCTACAATGAGCAGTTCTTC

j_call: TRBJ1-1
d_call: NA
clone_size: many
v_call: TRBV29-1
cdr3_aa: CSVGSGGEAFF
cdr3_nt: TGCAGCGTTGGTTCGGGGGGAGAAGCTTTCTTT

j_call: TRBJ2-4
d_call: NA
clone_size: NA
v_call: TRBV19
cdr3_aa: CASMARKAGSNIQYF
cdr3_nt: TGTGCCAGTATGGCCCGAAAGGCGGGGTCGAACATTCAGTACTTC

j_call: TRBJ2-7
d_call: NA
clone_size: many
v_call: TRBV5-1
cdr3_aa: CASSFDSYEQYF
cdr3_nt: TGCGCCAGCAGCTTTGACAGCTACGAGCAGTACTTC

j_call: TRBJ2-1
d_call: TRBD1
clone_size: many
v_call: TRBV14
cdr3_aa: CASSQDGTGNEQFF
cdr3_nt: TGTGCCAGCAGCCAAGATGGGACAGGGAATGAGCAGTTCTTC

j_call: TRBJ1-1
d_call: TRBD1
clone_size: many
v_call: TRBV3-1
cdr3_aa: CASSQAGTGRTEAFF
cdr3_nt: TGTGCCAGCAGCCAAGCCGGGACAGGGAGAACTGAAGCTTTCTTT

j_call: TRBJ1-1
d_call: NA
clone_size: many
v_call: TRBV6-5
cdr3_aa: CASRAHKDSEAFF
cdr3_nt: TGTGCCAGCAGGGCGCACAAGGACAGTGAAGCTTTCTTT

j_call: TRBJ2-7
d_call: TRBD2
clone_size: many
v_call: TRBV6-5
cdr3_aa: CASSYSGSGRDEQYF
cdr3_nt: TGTGCCAGCAGTTACTCAGGTAGCGGGAGGGACGAGCAGTACTTC

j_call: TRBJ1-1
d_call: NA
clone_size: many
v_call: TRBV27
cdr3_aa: CASSLAQGNTEAFF
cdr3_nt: TGTGCCAGCAGCCTAGCACAGGGGAACACTGAAGCTTTCTTT

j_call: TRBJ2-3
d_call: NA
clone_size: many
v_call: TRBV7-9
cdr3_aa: CASSLRASHPWADTQYF
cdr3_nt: TGTGCCAGCAGCTTACGAGCTTCACACCCCTGGGCAGATACGCAGTATTTT

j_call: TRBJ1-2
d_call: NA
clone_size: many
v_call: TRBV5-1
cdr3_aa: CASSSLGVRYGYTF
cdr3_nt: TGCGCCAGCAGCTCGCTGGGGGTTCGATATGGCTACACCTTC

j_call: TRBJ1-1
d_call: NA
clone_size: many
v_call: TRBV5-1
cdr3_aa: CASSWTGQTHTEAFF
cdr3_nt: TGCGCCAGCAGCTGGACCGGACAGACCCACACTGAAGCTTTCTTT

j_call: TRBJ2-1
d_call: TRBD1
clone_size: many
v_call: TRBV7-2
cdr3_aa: CASSQQGNEQFF
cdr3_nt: TGTGCCAGCAGTCAACAGGGGAATGAGCAGTTCTTC

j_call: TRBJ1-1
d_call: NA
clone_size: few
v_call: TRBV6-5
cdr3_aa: CASSPRVTRNTEAFF
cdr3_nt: TGTGCCAGCAGTCCCCGGGTGACAAGGAACACTGAAGCTTTCTTT

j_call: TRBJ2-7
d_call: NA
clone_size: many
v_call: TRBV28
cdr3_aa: CASGYAYEQYF
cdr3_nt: TGTGCCAGCGGCTACGCTTACGAGCAGTACTTC

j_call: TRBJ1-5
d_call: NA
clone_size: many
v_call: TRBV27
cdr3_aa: CASRPEAGSYQPQHF
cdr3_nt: TGTGCCAGCAGACCGGAAGCAGGGTCATATCAGCCCCAGCATTTT

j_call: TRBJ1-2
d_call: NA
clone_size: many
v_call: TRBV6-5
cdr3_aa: CASSSRRTADYGYTF
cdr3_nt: TGTGCCAGCAGCTCCCGGCGGACGGCGGACTATGGCTACACCTTC

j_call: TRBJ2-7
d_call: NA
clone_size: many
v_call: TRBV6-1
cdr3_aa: CASSSNRDPSSEQYF
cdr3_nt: TGTGCCAGCAGTTCCAACAGGGATCCGTCGTCCGAGCAGTACTTC

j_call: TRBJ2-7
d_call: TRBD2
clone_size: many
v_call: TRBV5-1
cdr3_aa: CASSLRAGDTYEQYF
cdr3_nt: TGCGCCAGCAGCTTGAGAGCGGGGGACACCTACGAGCAGTACTTC

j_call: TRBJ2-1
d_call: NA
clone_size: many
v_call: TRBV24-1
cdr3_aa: CATSDPGTSGNEQFF
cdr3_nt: TGTGCCACCAGTGACCCCGGGACCTCCGGGAATGAGCAGTTCTTC

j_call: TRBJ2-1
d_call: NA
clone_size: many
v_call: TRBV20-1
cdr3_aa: CSARDGGTGNNEQFF
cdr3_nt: TGCAGTGCTAGAGATGGTGGGACCGGGAACAATGAGCAGTTCTTC

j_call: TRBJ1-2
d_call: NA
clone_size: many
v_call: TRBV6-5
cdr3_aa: CASSYRSSGDGYTF
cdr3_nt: TGTGCCAGCAGTTATCGTTCCTCGGGGGATGGCTACACCTTC

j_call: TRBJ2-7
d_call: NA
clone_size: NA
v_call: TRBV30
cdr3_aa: CAWSVIRDEQYF
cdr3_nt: TGTGCCTGGAGCGTCATTAGGGACGAGCAGTACTTC

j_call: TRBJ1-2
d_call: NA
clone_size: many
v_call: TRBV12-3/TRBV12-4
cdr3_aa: CASSSGFLGYTF
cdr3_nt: TGTGCCAGCAGTTCTGGTTTTCTTGGCTACACCTTC

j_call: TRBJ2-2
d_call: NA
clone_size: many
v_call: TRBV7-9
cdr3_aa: CASSATGPGELFF
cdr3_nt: TGTGCCAGCAGCGCAACAGGGCCCGGGGAGCTGTTTTTT

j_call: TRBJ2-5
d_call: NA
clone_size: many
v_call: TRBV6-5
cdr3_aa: CASSLGTYQETQYF
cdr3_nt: TGTGCCAGCAGCCTCGGGACATATCAAGAGACCCAGTACTTC

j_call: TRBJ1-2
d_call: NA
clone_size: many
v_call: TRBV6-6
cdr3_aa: CASSSMGHNYGYTF
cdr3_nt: TGTGCCAGCAGCTCTATGGGACACAACTATGGCTACACCTTC

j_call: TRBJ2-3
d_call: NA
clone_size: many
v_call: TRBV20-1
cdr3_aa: CSALITRTDTQYF
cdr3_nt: TGCAGTGCTCTCATAACTCGCACAGATACGCAGTATTTT

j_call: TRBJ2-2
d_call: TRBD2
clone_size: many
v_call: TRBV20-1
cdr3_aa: CSAPAGLAGGSAGELFF
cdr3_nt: TGCAGTGCTCCCGCCGGACTAGCGGGAGGGTCGGCTGGGGAGCTGTTTTTT

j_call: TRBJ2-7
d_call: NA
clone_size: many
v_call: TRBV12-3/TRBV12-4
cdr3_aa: CASGLYEQYF
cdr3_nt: TGTGCCAGCGGCCTTTACGAGCAGTACTTC